This TCR beta chain was identified in a study of OX40 agonist ivuxolimab in advanced cancers. Looking at the study overall: The costimulatory receptor OX40 (CD134) was targeted by ivuxolimab, a fully human IgG2 agonistic monoclonal antibody. Intravenous ivuxolimab was administered to patients every 2 weeks at six dose levels: 0.01, 0.1, 0.3, 1.5, 3 and 10 mg/kg. The paper covers the monotherapy dose-escalation part of the phase I ivuxolimab trial, which included N = 52 patients. The point of sequencing TCRbeta in the periphery was to test whether ivuxolimab changed TCR sequence diversity and drove clonal T-cell expansion. Of the approximately 50 dose-escalation patients, hepatocellular carcinoma was present in about 20, melanoma in approximately 15, renal cell carcinoma in 9 and head and neck cancer in 9. Partial responses occurred in three dose-escalation patients, of whom one had hepatocellular carcinoma and two had cutaneous melanoma. Prior anti-PD-1, anti-PD-L1 or anti-CTLA-4 therapy was permitted, and checkpoint inhibitors had been received by around 40% of dose-escalation patients. In the dose-escalation cohort, approximately 80% of patients were male, and the mean age was around 65 years with a range of roughly 20 to 80. Broader findings and caveats from the paper: After ivuxolimab, expanded clones were on average more numerous among CD8+ T cells than among CD4+ T cells. Low levels of normalized T-cell clonal expansion were also seen in some patients who did not respond. At doses from 0.1 to 3.0 mg/kg, clonal expansion was seen in both CD4+ and CD8+ blood T cells between baseline and week 6. In partial responders in the 0.1-3.0 mg/kg groups, normalized peripheral clonal expansion was found to be among the lowest, especially among CD8+ T cells. The antigen specificity of the clonally expanded peripheral T cells was not determined.

For sequencing of the TCRbeta CDR3 region, genomic DNA was extracted from the sorted cells. The immunoSEQ Assay was used to sequence the TCRbeta CDR3 regions. This immuneACCESS table, as held by TCRdb, lists in-frame sequences with V and J called but not all clones. Of the missing ones, under half trace to an unresolved V gene in checked studies; the others have no known cause. The sample data list about 84,000 clones, and roughly 89% of these were observed just once. The ten top clones hold roughly 0.18% of the sample. Comments on this clone: The antigen it recognizes is unknown. Base quality data are lacking; no much larger clone is found one base away.

Patients with a history of autoimmune disease or receiving systemic immunosuppression were excluded from the trial. Peripheral blood for TCR sequencing was drawn from every dose cohort at baseline, at cycle 4 day 1 and at cycle 7 day 1. The samples were drawn from a first-in-human, open-label, multicenter phase I dose-escalation trial of ivuxolimab. The trial enrolled adults with locally advanced or metastatic head and neck squamous cell, hepatocellular, melanoma or renal cell carcinoma. CD4+ and CD8+ T cells were sorted separately from peripheral blood before TCR sequencing. The starting material was CD4+ or CD8+ T cells sorted from blood, obtained in a trial of the OX40 agonist ivuxolimab. This TCR derives from an adult with an advanced solid tumor such as melanoma, head and neck, liver or kidney cancer.

The CDR3 in this case is CAWSVRSIADTQYF. DNA sequence: TGTGCCTGGAGTGTACGTTCGATCGCAGATACGCAGTATTTT. The chain is made from TRBV30 and TRBJ2-3, with the identity of the D gene unclear. For CDR1 and CDR2, the germline V gene (reference sequence) lists GTSNPN and SVGIG. Including cysteine and phenylalanine, the CDR3 has 14 amino acids. The retained sequence is limited to the CDR3, 42 bases, with the frame set at the first base. Trimming costs V 0 bases and J 4 bases, and their ends lie 11 bases apart.